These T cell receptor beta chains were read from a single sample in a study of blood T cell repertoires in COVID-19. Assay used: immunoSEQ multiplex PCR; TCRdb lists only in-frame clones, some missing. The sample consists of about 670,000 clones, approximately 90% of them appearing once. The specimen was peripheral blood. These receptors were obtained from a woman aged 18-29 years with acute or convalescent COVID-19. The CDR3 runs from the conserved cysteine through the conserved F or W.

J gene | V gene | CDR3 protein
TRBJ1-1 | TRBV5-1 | CASSPSTGRVTEAFF
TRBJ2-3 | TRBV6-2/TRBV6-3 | CASSLPPAGSTQYF
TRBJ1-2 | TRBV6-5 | CASSYLWTSSINGYTF
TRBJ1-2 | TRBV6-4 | CASSDSRTGLYTF
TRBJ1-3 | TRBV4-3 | CASSNPRQYRIGNTIYF
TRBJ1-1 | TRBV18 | CASSLGTGDYRKQNTEAFF
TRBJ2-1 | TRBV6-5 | CASTLTSGGAGEQFF
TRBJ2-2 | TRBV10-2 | CASSESVGGDSGGDTGELFF
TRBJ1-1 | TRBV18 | CASSTDRVGLNTEAFF
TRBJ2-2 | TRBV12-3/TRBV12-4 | CASTLRTGELFF
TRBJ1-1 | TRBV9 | CASSVVRDNTEAFF
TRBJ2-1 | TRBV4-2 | CASSQAPGTAYNEQFF
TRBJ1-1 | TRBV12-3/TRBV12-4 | CASSLVQAGEAFF
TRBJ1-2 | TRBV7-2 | CASSLRSGSGGTNYGYTF
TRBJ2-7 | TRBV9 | CASSSDTSGGGQYF
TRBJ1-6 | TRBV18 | CASSREGTTINSPLHF
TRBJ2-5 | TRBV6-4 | CASSVLAGEGETQYF
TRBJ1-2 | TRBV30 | CAWTRDSLGDGYTF
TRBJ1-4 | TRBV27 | CASKPEDSLFEKLFF
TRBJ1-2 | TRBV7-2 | CASSLTGGYGYTF
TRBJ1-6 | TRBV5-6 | CASSLSRSPLHF
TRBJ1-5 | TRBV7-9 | CASSLVEGQPQHF
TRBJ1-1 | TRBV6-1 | CASSESHLNTEAFF
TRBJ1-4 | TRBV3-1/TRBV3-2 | CASSQDRVDEKLFF